These 20 T cell receptor beta chains originate from one sample sequenced in a study of T cells in Graves' hyperthyroidism and ophthalmopathy. What was amplified from RNA transcripts were TCR beta CDR3 regions. Initially, a first-round RT-PCR of the TCR CDR3 employed the HTBI primer set. Using its own MiXCR run on the multiplex PCR reads, TCRdb lists one record per CDR3 protein. The table lists around 450,000 distinct CDR3 sequences, around 16% of them singletons. Material for sequencing was blood. These receptors came from a woman younger than 30 with Graves' hyperthyroidism.

This clonotype was seen at least ten times. The V call is TRBV6-1, the J call TRBJ2-3, with 8 bases aligning to TRBD1. Losses at the gene ends were 4 bases for V and 0 bases for J; bases not matched to a gene: 3. CDR3 size: 15 residues. The germline gives CDR1 MNHNS, CDR2 SASEGT. In nucleotides, the CDR3 is TGTGCCAGCAGTGTGGACAGGGTGAGCACAGATACGCAGTATTTT. As protein: CASSVDRVSTDTQYF.

In its sample, this clonotype was seen a few times. This chain connects TRBV7-9 to TRBJ1-5; D gene uncertain. The germline V gene encodes CDR1 SEHNR and CDR2 FQNEAQ (reference sequence). CDR3 length: 15 amino acids. V lost 1 base and J lost 5, with 12 bases in between. CDR3 bases: TGTGCCAGCAGCTTAGGTTCCGGCCTTGATCAGCCCCAGCATTTT. Translated, it gives CASSLGSGLDQPQHF.

This clonotype was counted at least ten times. This sequence joins TRBV12-3 or TRBV12-4 and TRBJ2-5; perhaps TRBD1 as D (5 bases). The germline V and J ends were trimmed by 8 bases and 7 bases, with 17 bases remaining between them. This CDR3 region has 13 residues. CDR3 residues: CASGNRPPGTQYF. The CDR3 DNA follows: TGTGCCAGCGGAAACAGGCCCCCAGGGACCCAGTACTTC.

This clonotype occurred many times. This chain connects TRBV19 to TRBJ1-1, with no clear D. CDR1 is LNHDA and CDR2 is SQIVND in the germline V gene (reference sequence). The V gene lost 3 bases and the J gene lost 3 bases, with 11 bases spanning the gap. This CDR3 spans 14 amino acids. CDR3 protein: CASSIGRGDTEAFF. The CDR3 nucleotides read TGTGCCAGTAGTATCGGCCGCGGGGACACTGAAGCTTTCTTT. The variable domain in full, with the rest retrieved from reference TRBV19 and TRBJ1-1, is DGGITQSPKYLFRKEGQNVTLSCEQNLNHDAMYWYRQDPGQGLRLIYYSQIVNDFQKGDIAEGYSVSREKKESFPLTVTSAQKNPTAFYLCASSIGRGDTEAFFGQGTRLTVV.

This clonotype was found a few times. The chain uses TRBV10-2 and TRBJ1-2, with 9 bases matching TRBD1. Unmatched junction bases numbered 4, after V lost 3 bases and J lost 2 bases. CDR3 length: 15 residues. The germline V gene has CDR1 WSHSY and CDR2 SAAADI. The CDR3 reads CASSEGTGRNYGYTF. CDR3 bases: TGCGCCAGCAGTGAAGGGACAGGGAGGAACTATGGCTACACCTTC.

This clonotype has at least ten counts. V gene TRBV27 combines with J gene TRBJ1-6, with unresolved D. The V end lost 4 bases, the J end lost 7 bases, and 11 bases lay between the germline ends. The CDR3 length is 14 residues. In germline, CDR1 is MNHEY, CDR2 SMNVEV (reference sequence). DNA for the CDR3: TGTGCCAGCAGTTCCCCGGTCCGGAATTCACCCCTCCACTTT. It translates to CASSSPVRNSPLHF.

This clonotype was detected only a few times. The chain combines TRBV5-1 with TRBJ2-1; a possible D gene is TRBD2 (5 bases). The germline V gene has CDR1 SGHRS and CDR2 YFSETQ. The CDR3 totals 15 residues. Trimming shortened V by 0 bases and J by 2 bases, and 9 bases separated the two germline ends. CDR3 sequence reads: CASSLVGEPYNEQFF. The CDR3, as DNA: TGCGCCAGCAGCTTGGTTGGGGAGCCCTACAATGAGCAGTTCTTC. The entire variable domain, with the rest obtained from reference TRBV5-1 and TRBJ2-1, is as follows: KAGVTQTPRYLIKTRGQQVTLSCSPISGHRSVSWYQQTPGQGLQFLFEYFSETQRNKGNFPGRFSGRQFSNSRSEMNVSTLELGDSALYLCASSLVGEPYNEQFFGPGTRLTVL.

Ten or more counts support this clonotype. The chain has TRBV10-2 and TRBJ1-2; the match to TRBD1 covers 8 bases. Trimming cost V 5 bases and J 6 bases; bases outside gene matches: 2. Germline V gene lookup returns CDR1 WSHSY and CDR2 SAAADI. CDR3 length equals 12 residues. As DNA, the CDR3 is TGCGCCAGCAGTCCACAGGGGGATGGCTACACCTTC. Residues: CASSPQGDGYTF.

This clonotype was seen only a few times. CDR3 sequence: CASSVGRLIDNEQFF. In nucleotides, the CDR3 is TGTGCCAGCAGCGTCGGACGGCTAATAGACAATGAGCAGTTCTTC. The chain uses TRBV9 and TRBJ2-1; D is uncertain. Germline V lookup: CDR1 SGDLS, CDR2 YYNGEE. V was trimmed by 2 bases and J by 5 bases, leaving 14 bases between them. This CDR3 region has 15 residues.

This clonotype was found many times. This chain connects TRBV5-1 to TRBJ1-1; TRBD1 matches 9 bases. This CDR3 spans 16 amino acids. Germline-derived CDR1 and CDR2 are SGHRS and YFSETQ. J lost 1 base, V lost 7 bases, and 11 bases had no gene match. As DNA, the CDR3 is TGCGCCAGCCGTGACCCCGGACAGGGGCGGAACACTGAAGCTTTCTTT. Encoded protein: CASRDPGQGRNTEAFF. Supplemented by reference TRBV5-1 and TRBJ1-1, the full variable domain reads KAGVTQTPRYLIKTRGQQVTLSCSPISGHRSVSWYQQTPGQGLQFLFEYFSETQRNKGNFPGRFSGRQFSNSRSEMNVSTLELGDSALYLCASRDPGQGRNTEAFFGQGTRLTVV.

This clonotype was seen a single time. CDR3 sequence (DNA): TGTGCCAGCAGCGTCGGGACTAGCGGGGGAGGTTTCTACAATGAGCAGTTCTTC. It yields the protein CASSVGTSGGGFYNEQFF. The V call is TRBV7-8, the J call TRBJ2-1; 14 bases map to TRBD2. Germline loops: CDR1 SGHVS, CDR2 FQNEAQ. CDR3 length equals 18 residues. The V segment lost 5 bases and the J segment 3 bases; nucleotides outside the gene matches: 9.

This clonotype was found many times. The chain uses TRBV7-9 and TRBJ2-1, with a tentative D call TRBD2 (5 bases). Trimming cost V 4 bases and J 5 bases, with 18 bases left between them. This CDR3 region has 16 residues. From germline, CDR1 is SEHNR and CDR2 FQNEAQ (reference sequence). The CDR3 here is CASSSEGNPFDNEQFF. The CDR3 nucleotides read TGTGCCAGCAGCTCTGAGGGTAACCCATTCGACAATGAGCAGTTCTTC.

This clonotype was counted ten times or more. The chain combines TRBV2 with TRBJ2-1; no firm D call. Germline assignment: CDR1 SNHLY and CDR2 FYNNEI. Trimming stripped 10 bases from V and 8 bases from J, with 21 bases between. This CDR3 spans 14 amino acids. The CDR3 DNA follows: TGTGCCACGAGGACCGGGCCTCCGAAGGATGAGCAGTTCTTC. Protein product: CATRTGPPKDEQFF.

The chain joins TRBV3-1 to TRBJ1-6; 8 bases align to TRBD1. V was pared by 1 base and J by 6 bases, with 2 bases of the junction left unmatched. This CDR3 region has 15 residues. CDR1 LGHDT and CDR2 YNNKEL come from the germline V gene (reference sequence). CDR3 DNA sequence: TGTGCCAGCAGCCAAGCGGACAGGGTTAATTCACCCCTCCACTTT. Protein product: CASSQADRVNSPLHF.

The chain combines TRBV6-2 or TRBV6-3 with TRBJ1-2; D not certain. The germline V gene has CDR1 MNHEY and CDR2 SVGEGT. The CDR3 is made up of 12 amino acids. The V end was cut by 5 bases, the J end by 4 bases, with 8 bases between. CDR3 protein: CASSQVGYGYTF. Written as DNA, the CDR3 is TGTGCCAGCAGTCAGGTTGGCTATGGCTACACCTTC.

The chain is built from TRBV5-6 and TRBJ1-5; D is ambiguous. The length of the CDR3 is 12 residues. V lost 4 bases to trimming and J lost 6 bases, with 8 bases between them. The germline V gene has CDR1 SGHDT and CDR2 YYEEEE. CDR3 DNA: TGTGCCAGCAGCCCGGCGGTTCAGCCCCAGCATTTT. It codes for CASSPAVQPQHF.

This clonotype was detected ten times or more. This sequence joins TRBV28 and TRBJ1-2; perhaps TRBD1 as D (5 bases). The V end lost 2 bases, the J end lost 4 bases, and 8 bases lay between the germline ends. The CDR3 covers 13 residues. CDR1 and CDR2 from the germline V gene are MDHEN and SYDVKM. CDR3 in amino acids: CASSLGGVYGYTF. CDR3 nucleotide sequence: TGTGCCAGCAGTTTAGGGGGGGTCTATGGCTACACCTTC.

This clonotype was seen ten or more times. The V and J genes are TRBV28 and TRBJ2-4, with 10 bases lining up with TRBD1. The length of the CDR3 is 16 residues. Unmatched junction bases numbered 5, after V lost 0 bases and J lost 6 bases. CDR1 and CDR2 from the germline V gene are MDHEN and SYDVKM. The chain's CDR3 is CASSLWTGGIINIQYF. CDR3 DNA: TGTGCCAGCAGTTTATGGACAGGGGGCATTATAAACATTCAGTACTTC.

The chain uses TRBV4-1 and TRBJ2-7; D not resolved. V lost 0 bases, J lost 4 bases, and 13 bases lay in between. From germline, CDR1 is MGHRA and CDR2 YSYEKL. The CDR3 covers 15 residues. Here the CDR3 reads CASSQDLAAGYEQYF. CDR3 bases: TGCGCCAGCAGCCAAGATCTTGCGGCTGGATACGAGCAGTACTTC.

This clonotype was counted only a few times. The chain is built from TRBV6-2 or TRBV6-3 and TRBJ2-2, with a weak D call TRBD2 (6 bases). Looked up from germline, CDR1 is MNHEY and CDR2 is SVGEGT. Trimming shortened V by 8 bases and J by 6 bases, and 13 bases separated the two germline ends. This CDR3 is 13 amino acids long. The CDR3 DNA is TGTGCCAGCCCTTGGGGAGGTGCCGGGGAGCTGTTTTTT. This translates into CASPWGGAGELFF.